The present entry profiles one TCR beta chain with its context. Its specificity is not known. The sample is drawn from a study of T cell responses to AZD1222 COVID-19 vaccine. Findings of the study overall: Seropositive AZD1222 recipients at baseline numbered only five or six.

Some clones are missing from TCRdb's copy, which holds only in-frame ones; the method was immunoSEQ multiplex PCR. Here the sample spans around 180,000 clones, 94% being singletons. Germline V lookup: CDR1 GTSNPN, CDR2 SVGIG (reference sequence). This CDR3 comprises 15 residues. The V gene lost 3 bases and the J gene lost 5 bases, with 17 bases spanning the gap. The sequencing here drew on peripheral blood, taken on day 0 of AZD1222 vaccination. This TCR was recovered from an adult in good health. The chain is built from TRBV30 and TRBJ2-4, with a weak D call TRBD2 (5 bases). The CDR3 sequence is CAWSASGATQNIQYF. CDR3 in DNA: TGTGCCTGGAGCGCCAGCGGAGCTACTCAAAACATTCAGTACTTC.